Below are 20 T cell receptor beta chains sequenced from a single sample in a study of breast tumors, draining lymph nodes, adjacent tissues. TCRdb re-called the multiplex PCR reads through MiXCR, storing one row per CDR3 protein. The table has about 120,000 distinct CDR3 sequences, 15% to 20% seen once. The lymph nodes were axillary draining lymph nodes from breast cancer patients. Sequenced: axillary lymph node tissue. These receptors all come from a female donor with breast cancer. Some clones in this sample may be carry-over from other donors' samples.

This clonotype was detected ten times or more. The V call is TRBV20-1, the J call TRBJ2-3; D assignment may be TRBD1 or TRBD2 (6 bases each). CDR1 and CDR2 from the germline V gene are DFQATT and SNEGSKA (reference sequence). The CDR3 has 12 amino acids. V was shortened by 3 bases and J by 6 bases, with 10 bases between the two germline ends. The CDR3 reads CSASFGGDTQYF. In nucleotides, the CDR3 is TGCAGTGCTAGCTTCGGGGGCGATACGCAGTATTTT.

This clonotype has a count of ten or more. V and J are TRBV5-5 and TRBJ2-2; possibly TRBD1 for D (6 bases). Germline assignment: CDR1 SGHKS and CDR2 YYEKEE (reference sequence). This CDR3 spans 16 amino acids. The ends were cut back, 4 bases at V and 5 bases at J, with 18 bases in the middle. The chain's CDR3 is CASSVNRVPLTGELFF. In DNA, the CDR3 is TGTGCCAGCAGCGTAAACAGGGTTCCATTAACCGGGGAGCTGTTTTTT.

Within the sample, this clonotype is medium-sized. The chain is built from TRBV30 and TRBJ1-6, with D unresolved. The V gene's germline CDR1 is GTSNPN and CDR2 SVGIG (reference sequence). The CDR3 contains 15 residues. V was shortened by 0 bases and J by 7 bases, with 13 bases between the two germline ends. CDR3 DNA: TGTGCCTGGAGTGTCGGCTTACCTCGGAATTCACCCCTCCACTTT. Translation: CAWSVGLPRNSPLHF. The full variable domain, with the rest looked up from reference TRBV30 and TRBJ1-6, is SQTIHQWPATLVQPVGSPLSLECTVEGTSNPNLYWYRQAAGRGLQLLFYSVGIGQISSEVPQNLSASRPQDRQFILSSKKLLLSDSGFYLCAWSVGLPRNSPLHFGNGTRLTVT.

This clonotype has ten or more counts. The chain carries TRBV6-5 and TRBJ1-2; 12 bases line up with TRBD1. The CDR3 length is 16 residues. Per germline, CDR1 MNHEY and CDR2 SVGAGI. The V gene end was trimmed by 8 bases and the J gene end by 4 bases; junction bases not matched to a gene: 11. Here the CDR3 DNA reads TGTGCCAGCGCGTATGGGACAGGGGGCCCTACCTATGGCTACACCTTC. It is translated as CASAYGTGGPTYGYTF.

This clonotype came up many times. The rearrangement joins TRBV20-1 to TRBJ2-7; D remains ambiguous. The CDR3 has 14 residues. Germline V gene sequence: CDR1 DFQATT, CDR2 SNEGSKA (reference sequence). With 0 bases removed from V and 1 base from J, the gap between germline ends came to 10 bases. CDR3 loop: CSARDPKGSYEQYF. CDR3 DNA: TGCAGTGCTAGAGATCCTAAGGGATCCTACGAGCAGTACTTC.

The chain combines TRBV28 with TRBJ1-2; D may be TRBD1 (5 bases). V was pared by 3 bases and J by 6 bases, with 8 bases between. The CDR3 is made up of 12 amino acids. Germline V CDR1 and CDR2: MDHEN, SYDVKM. The DNA of the CDR3 is TGTGCCAGCAGTTTTGGGGGGGATGGCTACACCTTC. Residues: CASSFGGDGYTF.

Many counts were recorded for this clonotype. V and J are TRBV5-4 and TRBJ2-3; D is possibly TRBD2 (5 bases). The V gene's germline CDR1 is SGHNT and CDR2 YYREEE (reference sequence). Trimming stripped 5 bases from V and 4 bases from J, with 11 bases between. The CDR3 consists of 13 residues. The CDR3 here is CASRRTGADTQYF. CDR3 DNA: TGTGCCAGCAGACGAACCGGGGCAGATACGCAGTATTTT.

This clonotype was seen at least ten times. This chain uses TRBV20-1 with TRBJ2-5, with D perhaps assigned TRBD1 or TRBD2 (5 bases each). The V gene's germline CDR1 is DFQATT and CDR2 SNEGSKA (reference sequence). The CDR3 is made up of 16 amino acids. Trimming took 3 bases from V and 2 from J, leaving 19 bases between them. The CDR3 DNA sequence: TGCAGTGCTAGTAAGCTTGGAGGCGAGGGGCAAGAGACCCAGTACTTC. Its translation: CSASKLGGEGQETQYF.

This chain joins TRBV5-6 and TRBJ1-4; D is unclear. Per the germline V gene, CDR1 is SGHDT and CDR2 is YYEEEE. Trimming pared 0 bases from V and 4 bases from J, leaving 7 bases between. The CDR3 runs to 14 residues. CDR3: CASSLVRSNEKLFF. The CDR3, as DNA: TGTGCCAGCAGCTTGGTCCGCAGTAATGAAAAACTGTTTTTT.

This clonotype was detected ten times or more. The chain is built from TRBV20-1 and TRBJ2-3; TRBD2 aligns across 9 bases. The ends lost 6 bases at V and 1 base at J; junction bases unmatched: 2. The CDR3 is 13 amino acids. Germline loops: CDR1 DFQATT, CDR2 SNEGSKA (reference sequence). CDR3 loop: CSAAGGGTDTQYF. CDR3 sequence (DNA): TGCAGTGCCGCGGGAGGGGGCACAGATACGCAGTATTTT.

On this clonotype itself: This may come from a read error, since a much larger clone is one base off. The J gene is TRBJ1-2, the V gene TRBV9, with D possibly matching TRBD1 (6 bases). Germline CDR1 is SGDLS and CDR2 is YYNGEE. CDR3 length: 15 residues. V was pared by 3 bases and J by 1 base, with 13 bases between. The DNA of the CDR3 is TGTGCCAGCAGCGCCCGGGGACAACATAACTATGGCTACACCTTC. It encodes CASSARGQHNYGYTF.

This clonotype was seen repeatedly, ten times or more. The chain has TRBV5-8 and TRBJ2-2; D gene uncertain. Germline CDR1 reads SGHTS; CDR2 reads YDEGEE. The CDR3 spans 15 residues. Trimming took off 0 bases at V and 6 bases at J, with 12 bases between the two ends. Here the CDR3 reads CASSLGGLSAGELFF. The CDR3 nucleotides read TGTGCCAGCAGCTTGGGCGGCCTATCGGCCGGGGAGCTGTTTTTT.

This clonotype has at least ten counts. The J gene is TRBJ2-5, the V gene TRBV20-1; 8 nucleotides match TRBD2. This CDR3 is 14 amino acids long. Trimming cost V 3 bases and J 4 bases; bases outside gene matches: 7. Germline CDR1 and CDR2: DFQATT and SNEGSKA (reference sequence). CDR3 in DNA: TGCAGTGCTAGCGGGGGGGCCGGTCGAGAGACCCAGTACTTC. Protein: CSASGGAGRETQYF.

This clonotype was observed at least ten times. The chain couples TRBV28 to TRBJ2-7, with a possible D match to TRBD2 (6 bases). CDR3 size: 13 residues. Trimming left V 7 bases short and J 1 base short, with 11 bases between. Per the germline V gene, CDR1 is MDHEN and CDR2 is SYDVKM. The CDR3 loop is CASIRGGSYEQYF. Here the CDR3 DNA reads TGTGCCAGCATCCGGGGAGGATCCTACGAGCAGTACTTC.

The chain carries TRBV20-1 and TRBJ2-4; 7 positions match TRBD2. Germline-derived CDR1 and CDR2 are DFQATT and SNEGSKA (reference sequence). The length of the CDR3 is 12 residues. V lost 6 bases and J lost 7; bases outside the gene matches: 6. The CDR3 loop is CSATGLVNIQYF. The DNA of the CDR3 is TGCAGTGCCACCGGACTAGTCAACATTCAGTACTTC.

Turning to this clonotype: Being one base from a much bigger clone, this may be a read error. This chain connects TRBV15 to TRBJ1-5; maybe TRBD1 (5 bases). This CDR3 is built from 13 residues. V was cut by 5 bases and J by 7 bases, with 12 bases left in between. Germline CDR1 reads LNHNV; CDR2 reads YYDKDF (reference sequence). The CDR3 coding sequence is TGTGCCACCAGCGAGTCCCGGGGGCAGCCCCAGCATTTT. Translation: CATSESRGQPQHF. Based on the CDR3 plus reference TRBV15 and TRBJ1-5, the full variable domain is DAMVIQNPRYQVTQFGKPVTLSCSQTLNHNVMYWYQQKSSQAPKLLFHYYDKDFNNEADTPDNFQSRRPNTSFCFLDIRSPGLGDTAMYLCATSESRGQPQHFGDGTRLSIL.

In regard to this clonotype: A much larger clone is a single base away; this may be a read error. The chain uses TRBV14 and TRBJ2-7; the D gene is possibly TRBD1 (6 bases). The CDR3 is made up of 15 amino acids. V dropped 4 bases and J dropped 7 bases, with 20 bases sitting between them. In germline, CDR1 is SGHDN, CDR2 FVKESK. The CDR3: CASSLPGQVFGEQYF. DNA for the CDR3: TGTGCCAGCAGCCTACCGGGACAAGTATTCGGGGAGCAGTACTTC.

This clonotype has at least ten counts. The chain is built from TRBV12-3 or TRBV12-4 and TRBJ1-6, with 7 bases that match TRBD1. This CDR3 has 15 residues. The ends lost 2 bases at V and 10 bases at J; junction bases unmatched: 8. The CDR3: CASSLPGQPPSPLHF. Written as DNA, the CDR3 is TGTGCCAGCAGTTTACCGGGACAGCCTCCCTCACCCCTCCACTTT.

The sample holds a few counts of this clonotype. This sequence may be a read error, since a much larger clone differs from it by one base. The DNA for the CDR3 is TGCGCCAGCAGCTTGGGGAACACCGGGGAGCTGGTTTTT. Translation gives CASSLGNTGELVF. The genes are TRBV5-1 and TRBJ2-2; perhaps TRBD2 as D (5 bases). This CDR3 has 13 amino acids. CDR1 is SGHRS and CDR2 is YFSETQ in the germline V gene.

This clonotype appeared many times. This chain uses TRBV5-7 with TRBJ1-2; no reliable D call. Being an ORF, TRBV5-7 has a function that is uncertain. V lost 3 bases to trimming and J lost 0 bases, with 15 bases between them. This CDR3 is built from 16 residues. CDR3 sequence (DNA): TGTGCCAGCAGCTGGGAGACGGTCCCAGCTAACTATGGCTACACCTTC. Translated: CASSWETVPANYGYTF.